The following is a TCR beta chain sequence with its context. RNA transcripts served as the template for amplifying TCR beta CDR3 regions. HTBI primers were the set used in a first-round RT-PCR of the TCR CDR3. MiXCR, applied by TCRdb to the multiplex PCR reads, yields one record per CDR3 protein. The profile shows some 740,000 distinct CDR3 sequences, approximately 14% of them singletons. This specimen comes from a study of T cells in Graves' hyperthyroidism and ophthalmopathy. V lost 0 bases to trimming and J lost 0 bases, with 4 bases between them. CDR3 length: 15 residues. Germline CDR1 is SGHNT and CDR2 is YYREEE (reference sequence).

The V call is TRBV5-4, the J call TRBJ2-6; D uncertain. What was sequenced was blood. This TCR came from a woman aged 18 to 35 with Graves' hyperthyroidism. CDR3 sequence: CASSLVNSGANVLTF. CDR3 sequence (DNA): TGTGCCAGCAGCTTGGTTAACTCTGGGGCCAACGTCCTGACTTTC.